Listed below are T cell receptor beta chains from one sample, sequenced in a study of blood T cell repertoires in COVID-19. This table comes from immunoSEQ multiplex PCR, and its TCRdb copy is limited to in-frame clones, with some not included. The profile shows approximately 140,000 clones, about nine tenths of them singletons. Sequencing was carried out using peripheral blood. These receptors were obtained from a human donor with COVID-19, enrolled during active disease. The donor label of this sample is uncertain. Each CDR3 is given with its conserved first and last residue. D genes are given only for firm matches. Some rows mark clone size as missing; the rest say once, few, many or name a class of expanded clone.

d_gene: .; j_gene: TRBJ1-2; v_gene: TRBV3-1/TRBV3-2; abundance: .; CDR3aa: CASSRGGDPNYGYTF; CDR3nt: TGTGCCAGCAGCCGAGGAGGGGACCCCAACTATGGCTACACCTTC
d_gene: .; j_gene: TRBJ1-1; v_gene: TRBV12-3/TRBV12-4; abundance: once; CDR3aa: CASRTGQYTEAFF; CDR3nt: TGTGCCAGCAGAACAGGACAGTACACTGAAGCTTTCTTT
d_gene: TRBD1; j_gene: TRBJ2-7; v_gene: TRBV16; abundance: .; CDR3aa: CASSQIGQGYEQYF; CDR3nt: TGTGCCAGCAGCCAAATCGGACAGGGCTACGAGCAGTACTTC
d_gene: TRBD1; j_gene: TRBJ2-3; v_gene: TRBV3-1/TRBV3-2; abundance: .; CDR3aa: CASSQNQQGSKTQYF; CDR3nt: TGTGCCAGCAGCCAGAACCAACAGGGGAGCAAGACGCAGTATTTT
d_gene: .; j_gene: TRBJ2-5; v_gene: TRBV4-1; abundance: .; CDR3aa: CASSQVVWLERQETQYF; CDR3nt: TGCGCCAGCAGCCAAGTCGTATGGTTGGAGCGGCAAGAGACCCAGTACTTC
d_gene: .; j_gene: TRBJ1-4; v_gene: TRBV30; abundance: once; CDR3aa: CAWSDTANEKLFF; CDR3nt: TGTGCCTGGAGTGATACAGCTAATGAAAAACTGTTTTTT
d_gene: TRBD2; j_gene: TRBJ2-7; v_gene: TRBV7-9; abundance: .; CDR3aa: CASSLGSFGGRSHEQYF; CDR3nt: TGTGCCAGCAGCTTAGGGTCGTTCGGCGGGAGGTCCCACGAGCAGTACTTC
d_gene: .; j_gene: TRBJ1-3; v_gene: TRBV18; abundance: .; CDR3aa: CASSPTIGHSGNTIYF; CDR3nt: TGTGCCAGCTCACCAACAATAGGACACTCTGGAAACACCATATATTTT
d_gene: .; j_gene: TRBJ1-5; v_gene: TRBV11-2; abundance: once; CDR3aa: CASSHFGPQHF; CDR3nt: TGTGCCAGCAGCCACTTCGGGCCCCAGCATTTT
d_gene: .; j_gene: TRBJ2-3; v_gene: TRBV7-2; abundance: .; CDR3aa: CASSLAVLGADTQYF; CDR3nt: TGTGCCAGCAGCTTAGCGGTGCTAGGTGCCGATACGCAGTATTTT
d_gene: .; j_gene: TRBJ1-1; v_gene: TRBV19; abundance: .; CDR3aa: CASSRGGGVTEAFF; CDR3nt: TGTGCCAGTAGTCGTGGAGGGGGGGTCACTGAAGCTTTCTTT
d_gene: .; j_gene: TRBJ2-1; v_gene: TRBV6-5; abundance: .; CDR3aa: CASSWGHLSYNEQFF; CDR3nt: TGTGCCAGCAGTTGGGGGCACTTATCCTACAATGAGCAGTTCTTC
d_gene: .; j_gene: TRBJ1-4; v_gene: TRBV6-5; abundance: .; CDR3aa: CASSWGSGQIEKLFF; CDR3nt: TGTGCCAGCAGTTGGGGGAGCGGACAGATTGAAAAACTGTTTTTT
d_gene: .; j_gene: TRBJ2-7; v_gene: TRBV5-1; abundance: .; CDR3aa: CASSLEAGWYYEQYF; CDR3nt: TGCGCCAGCAGCTTGGAGGCAGGGTGGTACTACGAGCAGTACTTC
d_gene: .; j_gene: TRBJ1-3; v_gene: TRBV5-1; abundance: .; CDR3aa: CASSLDSSGNTIYF; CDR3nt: TGCGCCAGCAGCTTGGACAGCTCTGGAAACACCATATATTTT
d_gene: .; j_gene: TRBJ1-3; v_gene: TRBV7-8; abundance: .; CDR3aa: CASSLAGLENTIYF; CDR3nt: TGTGCCAGCAGCTTGGCAGGCTTAGAAAACACCATATATTTT
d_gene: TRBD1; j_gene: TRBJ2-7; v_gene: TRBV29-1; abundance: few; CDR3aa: CSVRTGVAGRAGEQYF; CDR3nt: TGCAGCGTCAGGACAGGGGTGGCGGGCAGGGCGGGGGAGCAGTACTTC
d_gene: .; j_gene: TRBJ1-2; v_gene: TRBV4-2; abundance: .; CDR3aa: CASSQDFGPSGGYTF; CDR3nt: TGTGCCAGCAGCCAAGATTTTGGGCCGTCGGGGGGCTACACCTTC
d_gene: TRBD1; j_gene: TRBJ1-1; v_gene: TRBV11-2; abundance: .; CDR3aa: CASSTRDRGYTEAFF; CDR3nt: TGTGCCAGCAGCACCCGGGACAGGGGATACACTGAAGCTTTCTTT
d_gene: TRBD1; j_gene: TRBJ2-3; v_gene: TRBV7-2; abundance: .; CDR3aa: CASRPNRGSVVDTQYF; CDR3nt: TGTGCCAGCAGGCCTAACAGGGGATCTGTAGTAGATACGCAGTATTTT
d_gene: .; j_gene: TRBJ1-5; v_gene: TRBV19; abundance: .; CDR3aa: CASSSRQAPLSNQPQHF; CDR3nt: TGTGCCAGTAGTTCAAGACAGGCTCCCCTTAGCAATCAGCCCCAGCATTTT
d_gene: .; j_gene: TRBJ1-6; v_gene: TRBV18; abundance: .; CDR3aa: CASSPPGARDGSPLHF; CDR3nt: TGTGCCAGCTCACCACCGGGCGCCAGGGATGGATCACCCCTCCACTTT
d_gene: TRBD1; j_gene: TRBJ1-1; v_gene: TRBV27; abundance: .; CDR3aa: CASSLEGAPAFF; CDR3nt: TGTGCCAGCAGTTTAGAGGGGGCTCCAGCTTTCTTT
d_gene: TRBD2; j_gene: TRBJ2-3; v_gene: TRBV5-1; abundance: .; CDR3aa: CASSLAVAGVDTQYF; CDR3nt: TGCGCCAGCAGCTTGGCAGTAGCGGGAGTTGATACGCAGTATTTT
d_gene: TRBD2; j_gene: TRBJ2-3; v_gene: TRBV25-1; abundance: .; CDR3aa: CASAGTSGGTDTQYF; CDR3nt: TGTGCCAGCGCCGGGACTAGCGGGGGCACAGATACGCAGTATTTT
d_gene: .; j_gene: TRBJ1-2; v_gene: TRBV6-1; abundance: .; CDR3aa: CASSEDGGLVYGYTF; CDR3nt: TGTGCCAGCAGTGAAGATGGAGGGTTGGTGTATGGCTACACCTTC
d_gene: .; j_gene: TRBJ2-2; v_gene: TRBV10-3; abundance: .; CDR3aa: CAIGVTGELFF; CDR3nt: TGTGCCATCGGAGTCACCGGGGAGCTGTTTTTT
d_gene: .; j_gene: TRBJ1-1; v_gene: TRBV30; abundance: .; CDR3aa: CAWGGGDLGTEAFF; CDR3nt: TGTGCCTGGGGAGGCGGGGATCTGGGCACTGAAGCTTTCTTT
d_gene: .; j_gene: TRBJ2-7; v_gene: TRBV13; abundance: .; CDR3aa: CASSLAGVTYEQYF; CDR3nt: TGTGCCAGCAGCTTAGCGGGAGTGACCTACGAGCAGTACTTC
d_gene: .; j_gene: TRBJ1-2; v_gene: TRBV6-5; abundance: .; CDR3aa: CASKQGLNYGYTF; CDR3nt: TGTGCCAGCAAACAGGGACTAAACTATGGCTACACCTTC
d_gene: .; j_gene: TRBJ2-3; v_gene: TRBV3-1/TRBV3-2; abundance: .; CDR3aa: CASSQDISLFTTQYF; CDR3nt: TGTGCCAGCAGCCAAGATATCTCACTTTTTACTACGCAGTATTTT
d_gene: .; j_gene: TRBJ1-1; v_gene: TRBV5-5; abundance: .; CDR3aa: CASSLEGGGTEAFF; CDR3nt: TGTGCCAGCAGCTTGGAGGGAGGAGGAACTGAAGCTTTCTTT
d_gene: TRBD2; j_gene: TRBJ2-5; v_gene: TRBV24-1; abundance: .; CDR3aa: CATSDPGLAGVETQYF; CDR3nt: TGTGCCACCAGTGACCCCGGACTAGCGGGAGTGGAGACCCAGTACTTC
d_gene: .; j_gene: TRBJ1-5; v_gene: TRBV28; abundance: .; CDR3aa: CASSLPGNQPQHF; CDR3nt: TGTGCCAGCAGTTTACCGGGCAATCAGCCCCAGCATTTT
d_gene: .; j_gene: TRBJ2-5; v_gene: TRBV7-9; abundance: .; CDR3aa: CASSQEGGAQYF; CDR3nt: TGTGCCAGCAGCCAGGAAGGGGGAGCCCAGTACTTC
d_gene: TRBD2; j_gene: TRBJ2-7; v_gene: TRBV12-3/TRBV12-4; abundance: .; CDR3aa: CASSFREGDEQYF; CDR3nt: TGTGCCAGCAGTTTTCGGGAGGGTGACGAGCAGTACTTC
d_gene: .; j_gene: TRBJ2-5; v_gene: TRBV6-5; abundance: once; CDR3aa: CASSYSRETQYF; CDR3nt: TGTGCCAGCAGTTACTCTCGGGAGACCCAGTACTTC
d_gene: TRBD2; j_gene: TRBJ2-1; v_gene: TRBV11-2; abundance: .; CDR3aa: CASSPRDYSYNEQFF; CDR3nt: TGTGCCAGCAGCCCCCGGGACTACTCCTACAATGAGCAGTTCTTC
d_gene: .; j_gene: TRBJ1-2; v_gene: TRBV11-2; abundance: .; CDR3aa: CASSLGQLVFYGYTF; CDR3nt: TGTGCCAGCAGCTTAGGCCAATTAGTCTTCTATGGCTACACCTTC
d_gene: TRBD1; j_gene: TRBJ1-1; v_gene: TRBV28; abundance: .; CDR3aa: CASSLITGGFTEAFF; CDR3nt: TGTGCCAGCAGTTTAATCACAGGGGGCTTCACTGAAGCTTTCTTT
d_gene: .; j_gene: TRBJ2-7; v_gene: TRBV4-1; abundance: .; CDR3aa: CASSQTLARDPPYEQYF; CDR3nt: TGCGCCAGCAGCCAAACCTTAGCGCGGGACCCCCCCTACGAGCAGTACTTC
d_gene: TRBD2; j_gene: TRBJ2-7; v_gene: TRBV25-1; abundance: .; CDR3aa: CASSSGAGYEQYF; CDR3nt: TGTGCCAGCAGTAGCGGGGCGGGGTACGAGCAGTACTTC
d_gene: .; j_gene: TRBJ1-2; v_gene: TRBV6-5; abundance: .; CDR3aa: CASRSTVYGYTF; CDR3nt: TGTGCCAGCAGGTCGACAGTCTATGGCTACACCTTC
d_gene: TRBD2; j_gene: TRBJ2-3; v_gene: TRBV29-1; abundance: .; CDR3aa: CSVVRLAGAGDTQYF; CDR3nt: TGCAGCGTTGTCCGACTAGCGGGTGCGGGAGATACGCAGTATTTT
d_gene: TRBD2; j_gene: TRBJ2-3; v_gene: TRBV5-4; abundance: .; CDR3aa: CASSSGTSGGRDTQYF; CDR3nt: TGTGCCAGCAGTTCCGGGACTAGTGGGGGTAGGGATACGCAGTATTTT